Presented here are 25 T cell receptor beta chains from one specimen sequenced in a study of blood T cell repertoires in COVID-19. Some clones are missing from TCRdb's copy, which holds only in-frame ones; the method was immunoSEQ multiplex PCR. The sample yields about 260,000 clones, approximately 85% seen once. The material sequenced was PBMCs or T cells enriched from blood (not recorded which). The receptors here all came from a woman aged 50 to 60 who had recovered from COVID-19.

The chain links TRBV7-9 to TRBJ1-1; possible D gene TRBD1, 5 bases. This CDR3 region has 14 residues. Germline CDR1 is SEHNR and CDR2 is FQNEAQ (reference sequence). The V gene lost 2 bases and the J gene lost 1 base, with 8 bases spanning the gap. The CDR3 nucleotides read TGTGCCAGCAGCTTAAAGACAGAGAACACTGAAGCTTTCTTT. Amino acids: CASSLKTENTEAFF.

The genes are TRBV5-1 and TRBJ2-5; D is ambiguous. Trimming took 5 bases from V and 1 from J, leaving 12 bases between them. This CDR3 has 14 amino acids. The V gene's germline CDR1 is SGHRS and CDR2 YFSETQ. The CDR3 reads CASSRSSRQETQYF. In DNA form, the CDR3 reads TGCGCCAGCAGTCGCAGTAGCCGCCAAGAGACCCAGTACTTC. The variable domain in full, with the rest retrieved from reference TRBV5-1 and TRBJ2-5, is KAGVTQTPRYLIKTRGQQVTLSCSPISGHRSVSWYQQTPGQGLQFLFEYFSETQRNKGNFPGRFSGRQFSNSRSEMNVSTLELGDSALYLCASSRSSRQETQYFGPGTRLLVL.

The rearrangement joins TRBV7-8 to TRBJ2-1; D is unclear. The CDR3 loop spans 12 amino acids. V was pared by 5 bases and J by 9 bases, with 11 bases between. CDR1 is SGHVS, CDR2 FQNEAQ, per germline. DNA for the CDR3: TGTGCCAGCAGCCTTGCACGAGGTGAGCAGTTCTTC. Its protein product is CASSLARGEQFF. Supplemented by reference TRBV7-8 and TRBJ2-1, the full variable domain reads GAGVSQSPRYKVAKRGQDVALRCDPISGHVSLFWYQQALGQGPEFLTYFQNEAQLDKSGLPSDRFFAERPEGSVSTLKIQRTQQEDSAVYLCASSLARGEQFFGPGTRLTVL.

V gene TRBV18 combines with J gene TRBJ1-6, with D possibly matching TRBD1 (6 bases). Trimming took 1 base from V and 5 from J, leaving 9 bases between them. Germline V CDR1 and CDR2: KGHSH, LQKENI. The CDR3 runs to 15 residues. In DNA, the CDR3 is TGTGCCAGCTCACCACGGACAGCAAATAATTCACCCCTCCACTTT. It codes for CASSPRTANNSPLHF.

CDR3 in DNA: TGTGTTTCGGGAGCTGGGGAGACCCAGTACTTC. Residues: CVSGAGETQYF. The V call is TRBV28, the J call TRBJ2-5, with D possibly matching TRBD2 (6 bases). The CDR3 sequence is 11 residues long. The germline V gene has CDR1 MDHEN and CDR2 SYDVKM.

This sequence joins TRBV12-5 and TRBJ1-3; D unclear. Germline assignment: CDR1 LGHNT and CDR2 FRNRAP. V was clipped by 0 bases and J by 2 bases, with 5 bases between them. This CDR3 spans 14 amino acids. Here the CDR3 reads CASGLVRAGNTIYF. In nucleotides, the CDR3 is TGTGCTAGTGGTTTGGTACGGGCTGGAAACACCATATATTTT. The variable domain in full, with the rest retrieved from reference TRBV12-5 and TRBJ1-3, is DARVTQTPRHKVTEMGQEVTMRCQPILGHNTVFWYRQTMMQGLELLAYFRNRAPLDDSGMPKDRFSAEMPDATLATLKIQPSEPRDSAVYFCASGLVRAGNTIYFGEGSWLTVV.

A single count supports this clone. The V and J genes are TRBV27 and TRBJ1-2, with 7 bases aligning to TRBD1. J was trimmed by 4 bases and V by 5 bases; bases with no gene match: 4. CDR1 is MNHEY, CDR2 SMNVEV, per germline (reference sequence). This CDR3 region has 13 residues. CDR3 region: CASSRAGGYGYTF. CDR3 DNA: TGTGCCAGCAGTCGGGCAGGGGGCTATGGCTACACCTTC.

The chain is built from TRBV5-6 and TRBJ2-3, with TRBD2 matching 10 bases. The CDR3 extends over 19 amino acids. V dropped 2 bases and J dropped 5; count of bases not matched to a gene: 17. Germline V gene lookup returns CDR1 SGHDT and CDR2 YYEEEE. CDR3 nucleotides: TGTGCCAGCAGCTTCCATACTAGCGGGATAACTTCCAGGGGAGATACGCAGTATTTT. This sequence encodes CASSFHTSGITSRGDTQYF.

The gene calls are TRBV2 and TRBJ1-1; tentatively, D is TRBD1 (5 bases). The CDR3 spans 14 residues. Trimming shortened V by 7 bases and J by 7 bases, and 19 bases separated the two germline ends. Germline lookup yields CDR1 SNHLY and CDR2 FYNNEI. The CDR3 nucleotides are TGTGCCAGCACCAAAGGCGGGGGTAGCGGTGAAGCTTTCTTT. Translation gives CASTKGGGSGEAFF.

The chain carries TRBV6-5 and TRBJ1-1, with D maybe TRBD1 (5 bases). The CDR3 loop spans 14 amino acids. With 6 bases removed from V and 1 base from J, the gap between germline ends came to 12 bases. From germline, CDR1 is MNHEY and CDR2 SVGAGI. The CDR3 DNA reads as TGTGCCAGCAGAGATCAGGGTGAGAACACTGAAGCTTTCTTT. This sequence encodes CASRDQGENTEAFF.

The genes are TRBV7-8 and TRBJ2-7; D not resolved. Deletions cut 3 bases from V and 0 bases from J, with 9 bases between. This CDR3 has 14 amino acids. Germline V gene sequence: CDR1 SGHVS, CDR2 FQNEAQ. The CDR3 nucleotides read TGTGCCAGCAGCTTTACTCGGGTCTCCTACGAGCAGTACTTC. Residues: CASSFTRVSYEQYF.

The chain joins TRBV10-1 to TRBJ2-3, with D perhaps TRBD2 (5 bases). The CDR3 totals 18 residues. Germline V CDR1 and CDR2: WNHNN, SYGVQD (reference sequence). Trimming took 0 bases from V and 2 from J, leaving 18 bases between them. The CDR3 here is CASSESRWERPNTDTQYF. The CDR3 DNA reads TGCGCCAGCAGTGAGTCAAGGTGGGAGCGTCCCAACACAGATACGCAGTATTTT.

The chain joins TRBV25-1 to TRBJ1-3; D perhaps matches TRBD1 (6 bases). CDR3 size: 16 residues. Trimming removed 2 bases at V and 1 base at J, with 12 bases between. Germline V CDR1 and CDR2: MGHDK, SYGVNS. DNA of the CDR3: TGTGCCAGCAGTGAACTGGCGGGGGCGTCTGGAAACACCATATATTTT. Amino acid sequence: CASSELAGASGNTIYF.

The J gene is TRBJ1-1, the V gene TRBV18, with 7 positions matching TRBD1. Per germline, CDR1 KGHSH and CDR2 LQKENI. The CDR3 runs to 15 residues. The V gene end was trimmed by 4 bases and the J gene end by 3 bases; junction bases not matched to a gene: 8. In DNA form, the CDR3 reads TGTGCCAGCTCACTGACCGGGACAGTGGACACTGAAGCTTTCTTT. It translates to CASSLTGTVDTEAFF.

The chain combines TRBV5-1 with TRBJ1-1; a weak D match, TRBD1 (5 bases). The CDR3 is 14 residues long. Trimming stripped 4 bases from V and 0 bases from J, with 10 bases between. Germline V gives CDR1 SGHRS, CDR2 YFSETQ. DNA of the CDR3: TGCGCCAGCAGCCCCTTGACAGTGAACACTGAAGCTTTCTTT. It is translated as CASSPLTVNTEAFF.

The V and J genes are TRBV14 and TRBJ1-1; no definite D call. Trimming left V 6 bases short and J 0 bases short, with 8 bases between. This CDR3 is 13 amino acids long. Germline V lookup: CDR1 SGHDN, CDR2 FVKESK. The CDR3 nucleotides are TGTGCCAGCAGTCCCAATTTGAACACTGAAGCTTTCTTT. Residues: CASSPNLNTEAFF.

The chain couples TRBV7-9 to TRBJ1-1, with 9 bases identical to TRBD1. This CDR3 is built from 15 residues. The germline V gene has CDR1 SEHNR and CDR2 FQNEAQ (reference sequence). The V and J ends lost 5 bases and 11 bases, in that order; junction bases with no gene match: 15. Here the CDR3 reads CASSTGTGRYGSAFF. The CDR3 nucleotides are TGTGCCAGCAGCACAGGGACAGGGAGGTATGGGTCTGCTTTCTTT.

This sequence joins TRBV27 and TRBJ1-6; D may be TRBD1 (6 bases). CDR1 is MNHEY, CDR2 SMNVEV, per germline (reference sequence). V lost 7 bases and J 6 bases, leaving 13 bases between the germline ends. The CDR3 consists of 14 residues. CDR3: CASTLDRPNSPLHF. Written as DNA, the CDR3 is TGTGCCAGCACTCTGGACAGACCTAATTCACCCCTCCACTTT.

CDR3 nucleotide sequence: TGCGCCAGCAGCTTGGACGGGACAGGGCGAGCTAACTATGGCTACACCTTC. Translating gives CASSLDGTGRANYGYTF. The chain combines TRBV5-1 with TRBJ1-2; 9 nucleotides line up with TRBD1. The CDR3 has 17 amino acids. Germline CDR1 reads SGHRS; CDR2 reads YFSETQ. Trimming at V came to 0 bases and at J to 0 bases, leaving 6 bases not matched to a gene.

The V gene is TRBV6-5, the J gene TRBJ2-7; D is perhaps TRBD1 (6 bases). The CDR3 has 16 residues. CDR1 MNHEY and CDR2 SVGAGI come from the germline V gene. The V gene lost 4 bases and the J gene lost 4 bases, with 20 bases spanning the gap. The chain's CDR3 is CASSFALGQNSYEQYF. DNA of the CDR3: TGTGCCAGCAGTTTCGCCCTCGGACAGAATTCGTACGAGCAGTACTTC.

This chain links TRBV11-3 with TRBJ1-2, with D hard to call. Trimming shortened V by 1 base and J by 2 bases, and 5 bases separated the two germline ends. CDR3 length equals 13 residues. CDR1 and CDR2 from the germline V gene are SGHNT and YENEEA. CDR3 region: CASSLGGNYGYTF. CDR3 sequence (DNA): TGTGCCAGCAGCTTAGGAGGGAACTATGGCTACACCTTC.

V is TRBV6-2 or TRBV6-3 and J is TRBJ1-2; no clear D gene. V was cut by 2 bases and J by 4 bases, with 8 bases left in between. The CDR3 totals 13 residues. CDR1 is MNHEY and CDR2 is SVGEGT in the germline V gene. Written as DNA, the CDR3 is TGTGCCAGCAGTTACGACAATTCCTATGGCTACACCTTC. Protein: CASSYDNSYGYTF.

The chain uses TRBV7-9 and TRBJ1-1; no clear D gene. V was pared by 5 bases and J by 2 bases, with 18 bases between. Germline assignment: CDR1 SEHNR and CDR2 FQNEAQ (reference sequence). This CDR3 is built from 16 residues. Here the CDR3 reads CASSPSLSEGNTEAFF. CDR3 coding DNA: TGTGCCAGCAGCCCATCCCTATCAGAGGGTAACACTGAAGCTTTCTTT.

This sequence joins TRBV28 and TRBJ2-7; D is possibly TRBD1 (5 bases). CDR1 MDHEN and CDR2 SYDVKM come from the germline V gene. Trimming took off 2 bases at V and 11 bases at J, with 16 bases between the two ends. The CDR3 covers 13 residues. The CDR3 protein is CASSLGAGAPEYF. CDR3 sequence (DNA): TGTGCCAGCAGTTTAGGGGCTGGGGCTCCCGAGTACTTC.

This clone has just one count. The gene calls are TRBV30 and TRBJ1-6; D is unclear. This CDR3 is 14 amino acids long. Deletions cut 2 bases from V and 4 bases from J, with 9 bases between. The germline V gene encodes CDR1 GTSNPN and CDR2 SVGIG (reference sequence). The CDR3 bases are TGTGCCTGGAGTTCTGAGCTGTATAATTCACCCCTCCACTTT. It translates to CAWSSELYNSPLHF. Full variable domain (missing parts from reference TRBV30 and TRBJ1-6): SQTIHQWPATLVQPVGSPLSLECTVEGTSNPNLYWYRQAAGRGLQLLFYSVGIGQISSEVPQNLSASRPQDRQFILSSKKLLLSDSGFYLCAWSSELYNSPLHFGNGTRLTVT.